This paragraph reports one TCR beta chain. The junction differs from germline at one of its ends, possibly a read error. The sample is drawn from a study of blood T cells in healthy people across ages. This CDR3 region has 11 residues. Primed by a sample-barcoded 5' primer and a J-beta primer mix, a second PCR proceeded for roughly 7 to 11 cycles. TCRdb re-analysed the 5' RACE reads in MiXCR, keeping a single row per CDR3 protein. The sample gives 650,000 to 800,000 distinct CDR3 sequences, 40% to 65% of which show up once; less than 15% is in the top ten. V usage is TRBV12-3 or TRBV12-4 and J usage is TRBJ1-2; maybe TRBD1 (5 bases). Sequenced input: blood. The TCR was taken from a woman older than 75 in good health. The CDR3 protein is CASSGAGGYAF. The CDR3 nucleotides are TGTGCCAGCAGTGGGGCTGGAGGCTACGCCTTC.